The 2 T cell receptor beta chains listed next were all sequenced from one sample in a study of technical replicates of blood from a few donors. Repertoires were generated with immunoSEQ multiplex PCR, while TCRdb's copy carries only in-frame clones and drops some. The table records about 97,000 clones, 95% to 97% of them present only once. Sequencing used T cells isolated from PBMCs. These TCRs come from a human donor in good health.

The V call is TRBV5-1, the J call TRBJ2-7, with D unclear. Germline-derived CDR1 and CDR2 are SGHRS and YFSETQ. V dropped 1 base and J dropped 3 bases, with 5 bases sitting between them. The CDR3 is 12 amino acids. CDR3 sequence (DNA): TGCGCCAGCAGCTTGACAGACTACGAGCAGTACTTC. Protein: CASSLTDYEQYF. Full variable domain (outside the CDR3, taken from reference TRBV5-1 and TRBJ2-7): KAGVTQTPRYLIKTRGQQVTLSCSPISGHRSVSWYQQTPGQGLQFLFEYFSETQRNKGNFPGRFSGRQFSNSRSEMNVSTLELGDSALYLCASSLTDYEQYFGPGTRLTVT.

The chain has TRBV5-8 and TRBJ2-4, with D perhaps matching TRBD2 (5 bases). Germline-derived CDR1 and CDR2 are SGHTS and YDEGEE. V was clipped by 5 bases and J by 0 bases, with 9 bases between them. This CDR3 is 14 amino acids long. The CDR3 reads CASRDGLAKNIQYF. CDR3 coding DNA: TGTGCCAGCAGAGACGGACTAGCCAAAAACATTCAGTACTTC.